This entry lists 32 T cell receptor beta chains sequenced from one sample in a study of blood T cell repertoires in COVID-19 (dated by TCRdb to the early 2020s). Libraries were prepared through the immunoSEQ multiplex PCR assay. TCRdb provides this immuneACCESS table in a form limited to in-frame rearrangements. Some clones are lacking; in checked studies, under half of them reflect an unresolved V gene, and why the rest are absent is not known. The sample records approximately 300,000 clones, around 87% of which are singletons. The biggest ten clones account for roughly 4% of the sample. Sequenced input: peripheral blood. The receptors shown here come from a woman aged 45-59 years with active or convalescent COVID-19.

The chain's CDR3 is CASSDGVWDRASEEYEQYF. CDR3 DNA sequence: TGTGCCAGCAGTGATGGCGTTTGGGACAGGGCCTCGGAGGAGTACGAGCAGTACTTC. This rearrangement joins TRBV2 to TRBJ2-7; TRBD1 matches 9 bases. The V segment lost 3 bases and the J segment 4 bases; nucleotides outside the gene matches: 19. The CDR3 has 19 residues. Germline-derived CDR1 and CDR2 are SNHLY and FYNNEI.

V usage is TRBV10-3 and J usage is TRBJ2-2; 7 nucleotides agree with TRBD1. V lost 10 bases and J lost 7; bases outside the gene matches: 12. The CDR3 length is 14 residues. Germline V CDR1 and CDR2: ENHRY, SYGVKD. The CDR3: CATTGAGQDGELFF. In DNA form, the CDR3 reads TGTGCCACCACAGGGGCAGGGCAAGACGGGGAGCTGTTTTTT.

The chain links TRBV18 to TRBJ2-1; 7 bases match TRBD2. Per germline, CDR1 KGHSH and CDR2 LQKENI. Unmatched junction bases numbered 15, after V lost 1 base and J lost 6 bases. This CDR3 is 18 amino acids long. This chain's CDR3 is CASSPLGRESKGGNEQFF. DNA for the CDR3: TGTGCCAGCTCACCACTAGGGCGGGAGAGTAAGGGAGGCAATGAGCAGTTCTTC.

The chain links TRBV6-5 to TRBJ2-7; D is ambiguous. V lost 8 bases, J lost 2 bases, and 13 bases lay in between. CDR3 length equals 13 residues. Per germline, CDR1 MNHEY and CDR2 SVGAGI. CDR3 DNA: TGTGCCAGCGTTAGAAGATCCCCCTACGAGCAGTACTTC. It is translated as CASVRRSPYEQYF.

The chain joins TRBV28 to TRBJ1-5; 8 bases are shared with TRBD1. Germline loops: CDR1 MDHEN, CDR2 SYDVKM. The CDR3 covers 16 residues. With V trimmed by 4 bases and J by 5 bases, 10 bases remained unmatched. In DNA, the CDR3 is TGTGCCAGCAGTTCCCTCGACAGGGGAGGCGATCAGCCCCAGCATTTT. Translated, it gives CASSSLDRGGDQPQHF.

CDR3 DNA: TGTGCCAGCAGCTTAGCGGTACAGGGGTACACTGGAAACACCATATATTTT. This gives the protein CASSLAVQGYTGNTIYF. The J gene is TRBJ1-3, the V gene TRBV11-2, with TRBD1 matching 7 bases. The CDR3 covers 17 residues. CDR1 and CDR2 from the germline V gene are SGHAT and FQNNGV. Losses at the gene ends were 1 base for V and 2 bases for J; bases not matched to a gene: 8.

The J gene is TRBJ2-5, the V gene TRBV7-2; tentatively, D is TRBD2 (5 bases). V shed 5 bases and J shed 4 bases, with 14 bases lying between them. This CDR3 region has 14 residues. Germline CDR1 reads SGHTA; CDR2 reads FQGNSA. The CDR3 coding sequence is TGTGCCAGCAGCGCCATGGGAGCCTCAGAGACCCAGTACTTC. Translating gives CASSAMGASETQYF.

The V call is TRBV5-5, the J call TRBJ2-7, with a weak D call TRBD1 (6 bases). V was cut by 2 bases and J by 3 bases, with 18 bases left in between. CDR3 size: 16 residues. Per the germline V gene, CDR1 is SGHKS and CDR2 is YYEKEE (reference sequence). Written as DNA, the CDR3 is TGTGCCAGCAGCTTAACGGCCAGGGGAGCCGTCTACGAGCAGTACTTC. Encoded protein: CASSLTARGAVYEQYF.

The V gene is TRBV7-3, the J gene TRBJ1-1, with 7 bases matching TRBD1. V trimming: 5 bases; J trimming: 0 bases; junction bases outside the gene matches: 6. There are 15 residues in the CDR3. CDR1 and CDR2 (germline): SGHTA, FQGTGA. The CDR3 DNA is TGTGCCAGCAGCGCATCCGGGACAGTGAACACTGAAGCTTTCTTT. This gives the protein CASSASGTVNTEAFF.

V gene TRBV19 combines with J gene TRBJ1-5, with a possible D match to TRBD1 (5 bases). CDR1 LNHDA and CDR2 SQIVND come from the germline V gene (reference sequence). Trimming stripped 5 bases from V and 0 bases from J, with 17 bases between. This CDR3 contains 17 residues. The DNA for the CDR3 is TGTGCCAGTAGTGACACAGGTGGCCCGTATAGCAATCAGCCCCAGCATTTT. Protein: CASSDTGGPYSNQPQHF.

This CDR3 reads CASSSWSTGLNYGYTF. DNA of the CDR3: TGTGCCAGTAGTTCCTGGTCCACAGGGCTCAACTATGGCTACACCTTC. The rearrangement links TRBV19 to TRBJ1-2, with D maybe TRBD1 (6 bases). This CDR3 is built from 16 residues. V was trimmed by 5 bases and J by 2 bases, leaving 18 bases between them. CDR1 is LNHDA and CDR2 is SQIVND in the germline V gene (reference sequence).

The chain has TRBV6-5 and TRBJ1-1; D is possibly TRBD1 (6 bases). Deletions cut 6 bases from V and 1 base from J, with 12 bases between. This CDR3 contains 14 residues. Germline V gives CDR1 MNHEY, CDR2 SVGAGI. The CDR3 protein is CASSNRVRNTEAFF. Here the CDR3 DNA reads TGTGCCAGCAGCAACAGGGTACGGAACACTGAAGCTTTCTTT.

This chain links TRBV7-8 with TRBJ2-3; D not certain. The CDR3 is made up of 15 amino acids. Trimming stripped 5 bases from V and 1 base from J, with 13 bases between. CDR1 SGHVS and CDR2 FQNEAQ come from the germline V gene. Here the CDR3 reads CASSPVTERTDTQYF. CDR3 sequence (DNA): TGTGCCAGCAGCCCAGTCACGGAGCGCACAGATACGCAGTATTTT.

The chain combines TRBV5-4 with TRBJ2-3; 8 bases line up with TRBD2. The CDR3 extends over 16 amino acids. With 3 bases clipped from V and 3 bases from J, the junction kept 9 bases outside the gene matches. CDR1 is SGHNT and CDR2 is YYREEE in the germline V gene (reference sequence). The CDR3 region is CASSWKSGSGTDTQYF. The CDR3 DNA follows: TGTGCCAGCAGCTGGAAGAGCGGGAGTGGGACAGATACGCAGTATTTT. Supplemented by reference TRBV5-4 and TRBJ2-3, the full variable domain reads ETGVTQSPTHLIKTRGQQVTLRCSSQSGHNTVSWYQQALGQGPQFIFQYYREEENGRGNFPPRFSGLQFPNYSSELNVNALELDDSALYLCASSWKSGSGTDTQYFGPGTRLTVL.

The V gene is TRBV7-2, the J gene TRBJ1-2, with D tentatively TRBD1 (5 bases). The CDR3 has 13 amino acids. V was shortened by 2 bases and J by 1 base, with 5 bases between the two germline ends. Germline V gene lookup returns CDR1 SGHTA and CDR2 FQGNSA. CDR3 in amino acids: CASSLRGNYGYTF. The CDR3 DNA reads as TGTGCCAGCAGCTTAAGGGGTAACTATGGCTACACCTTC.

The count of this clone is one. The J gene is TRBJ2-7, the V gene TRBV5-1; D gene unclear. CDR3 length equals 16 residues. Germline CDR1 reads SGHRS; CDR2 reads YFSETQ. V gave up 0 bases and J gave up 0 bases, with 13 bases separating them. CDR3 in amino acids: CASSLGGSLSSYEQYF. The CDR3 region has the DNA TGCGCCAGCAGCTTGGGAGGCTCTTTGAGCTCCTACGAGCAGTACTTC.

V gene TRBV6-5 combines with J gene TRBJ2-7; the D gene is possibly TRBD1 (5 bases). Germline V CDR1 and CDR2: MNHEY, SVGAGI. CDR3 length: 14 amino acids. V lost 2 bases, J lost 2 bases, and 10 bases lay in between. In DNA form, the CDR3 reads TGTGCCAGCAGTTACGGCAGGGCCGCCTACGAGCAGTACTTC. Translated: CASSYGRAAYEQYF.

The V and J genes are TRBV5-4 and TRBJ2-4, with D unresolved. The CDR3 contains 14 residues. Germline V gene data show CDR1 as SGHNT and CDR2 as YYREEE (reference sequence). V was clipped by 0 bases and J by 0 bases, with 4 bases between them. CDR3 residues: CASSLGLAKNIQYF. CDR3 DNA sequence: TGTGCCAGCAGCTTGGGACTAGCCAAAAACATTCAGTACTTC.

In this sample, this clone turned up a few times. The J gene is TRBJ2-7, the V gene TRBV6-5; 7 bases are shared with TRBD2. This CDR3 is 14 amino acids long. Germline lookup yields CDR1 MNHEY and CDR2 SVGAGI. V trimming: 2 bases; J trimming: 3 bases; junction bases outside the gene matches: 4. CDR3 nucleotide sequence: TGTGCCAGCAGTTACGGGGCGGGAGACTACGAGCAGTACTTC. Protein product: CASSYGAGDYEQYF.

V usage is TRBV6-6 and J usage is TRBJ1-2; TRBD1 is a possible D gene (5 bases). Germline CDR1 is MNHNY and CDR2 is SVGAGI (reference sequence). The CDR3 has 14 residues. Trimming took 7 bases from V and 1 from J, leaving 13 bases between them. DNA of the CDR3: TGTGCCAGCACCATTGGGACTGATAACTATGGCTACACCTTC. As protein: CASTIGTDNYGYTF.

V is TRBV29-1 and J is TRBJ2-3; 8 nucleotides align to TRBD2. Germline V gene sequence: CDR1 SQVTM, CDR2 ANQGSEA. The J segment lost 2 bases and the V segment lost 4 bases, leaving 8 bases of the junction unmatched. The CDR3 has 15 amino acids. CDR3 in amino acids: CSVVERGGVTDTQYF. The DNA of the CDR3 is TGCAGCGTTGTCGAACGGGGGGGCGTCACAGATACGCAGTATTTT.

This chain links TRBV5-4 with TRBJ2-7, with D perhaps TRBD1 (5 bases). The CDR3 has 14 residues. The germline V gene encodes CDR1 SGHNT and CDR2 YYREEE (reference sequence). The V end was cut by 0 bases, the J end by 2 bases, with 9 bases between. The CDR3 sequence is CASSLGDSAYEQYF. CDR3 coding DNA: TGTGCCAGCAGCTTGGGAGACAGCGCCTACGAGCAGTACTTC.

The chain carries TRBV3-1 (or the pseudogene TRBV3-2) and TRBJ1-5; 8 bases map to TRBD1. Germline values: CDR1 LGHDT, CDR2 YNNKEL (reference sequence). The CDR3 length is 21 residues. Trimming cost V 2 bases and J 2 bases; bases outside gene matches: 20. CDR3 coding DNA: TGTGCCAGCAGCCAATGGACAGGGCGTGAGGAACGTCTCAGGGGCAATCAGCCCCAGCATTTT. As protein: CASSQWTGREERLRGNQPQHF.

This chain joins TRBV25-1 and TRBJ1-1, with 11 bases fitting TRBD1. With 4 bases clipped from V and 6 bases from J, the junction kept 1 base outside the gene matches. Per germline, CDR1 MGHDK and CDR2 SYGVNS. This CDR3 is built from 13 residues. CDR3 in amino acids: CASSGGQGAEAFF. CDR3 coding DNA: TGTGCCAGCAGTGGGGGACAGGGGGCTGAAGCTTTCTTT.

The CDR3 here is CASSSWGVGELFF. CDR3 sequence (DNA): TGTGCCAGCAGCTCCTGGGGGGTCGGGGAGCTGTTTTTT. This chain links TRBV6-5 with TRBJ2-2; tentative D call: TRBD2 (6 bases). V lost 6 bases, J lost 7 bases, and 12 bases lay in between. Germline V gene lookup returns CDR1 MNHEY and CDR2 SVGAGI. The CDR3 sequence is 13 residues long.

The rearrangement links TRBV16 to TRBJ2-1; 11 bases fit TRBD2. Germline values: CDR1 KGHSY, CDR2 FQNENV. Trimming took 2 bases from V and 4 from J; bases not matched to a gene: 4. The CDR3 loop spans 16 amino acids. CDR3 amino acids: CASSQPGLAVYNEQFF. The CDR3 DNA reads as TGTGCCAGCAGCCAACCGGGACTAGCGGTATACAATGAGCAGTTCTTC.

V and J are TRBV7-2 and TRBJ1-1; D gene uncertain. The CDR3 length is 14 residues. V dropped 5 bases and J dropped 5 bases, with 15 bases sitting between them. In germline, CDR1 is SGHTA, CDR2 FQGNSA. The CDR3: CASSPPFVRTEAFF. The CDR3, as DNA: TGTGCCAGCAGCCCCCCCTTCGTGAGGACTGAAGCTTTCTTT. The complete variable domain, with remaining parts taken from reference TRBV7-2 and TRBJ1-1, reads GAGVSQSPSNKVTEKGKDVELRCDPISGHTALYWYRQSLGQGLEFLIYFQGNSAPDKSGLPSDRFSAERTGGSVSTLTIQRTQQEDSAVYLCASSPPFVRTEAFFGQGTRLTVV.

The chain uses TRBV28 and TRBJ2-7; 7 positions match TRBD2. Germline V CDR1 and CDR2: MDHEN, SYDVKM. The CDR3 loop spans 15 amino acids. V trimming: 2 bases; J trimming: 2 bases; junction bases outside the gene matches: 6. The CDR3 here is CASSLVSSGAYEQYF. The DNA for the CDR3 is TGTGCCAGCAGTTTAGTTTCTAGCGGTGCCTACGAGCAGTACTTC.

In this sample, this clone turned up once. The chain carries TRBV6-5 and TRBJ1-6; no reliable D call. CDR1 is MNHEY and CDR2 is SVGAGI in the germline V gene. V was trimmed by 9 bases and J by 9 bases, leaving 12 bases between them. There are 12 residues in the CDR3. The CDR3 bases are TGTGCCAGTTGGGTAGGGAGTTCACCCCTCCACTTT. Translation gives CASWVGSSPLHF.

The chain couples TRBV27 to TRBJ2-7, with D unresolved. The ends were cut back, 4 bases at V and 8 bases at J, with 12 bases in the middle. The V gene's germline CDR1 is MNHEY and CDR2 SMNVEV (reference sequence). The CDR3 is 12 amino acids. CDR3 protein: CASSSPGTKQYF. CDR3 nucleotides: TGTGCCAGCAGTTCCCCAGGCACGAAGCAGTACTTC.

CDR3 in amino acids: CASSRTGTNYGYTF. CDR3 coding DNA: TGTGCCAGTAGCCGGACAGGGACGAACTATGGCTACACCTTC. This rearrangement joins TRBV19 to TRBJ1-2, with 8 bases that match TRBD1. This CDR3 has 14 amino acids. Germline V CDR1 and CDR2: LNHDA, SQIVND (reference sequence). J gave up 2 bases and V 6 bases, and 5 bases lay outside the gene matches. Supplemented by reference TRBV19 and TRBJ1-2, the full variable domain reads DGGITQSPKYLFRKEGQNVTLSCEQNLNHDAMYWYRQDPGQGLRLIYYSQIVNDFQKGDIAEGYSVSREKKESFPLTVTSAQKNPTAFYLCASSRTGTNYGYTFGSGTRLTVV.

The gene calls are TRBV27 and TRBJ1-5; a possible D gene is TRBD1 (6 bases). This CDR3 contains 15 residues. The germline V and J ends were trimmed by 3 bases and 7 bases, with 16 bases remaining between them. Germline V gene lookup returns CDR1 MNHEY and CDR2 SMNVEV (reference sequence). CDR3: CASSFFGQGSQPQHF. The CDR3 DNA reads as TGTGCCAGCAGTTTCTTTGGCCAGGGGAGCCAGCCCCAGCATTTT.